These T cell receptor beta chains were read from a single sample in a study of T cell responses to AZD1222 COVID-19 vaccine. Profiling relied on immunoSEQ multiplex PCR, and the TCRdb table lists in-frame clones only, not all of them. The sample lists 120,000 or so clones, more than 70% occurring once. The material sequenced was peripheral blood, taken 28 days after the second AZD1222 dose. The receptors here all came from an adult who received the AZD1222 COVID-19 vaccine. Each CDR3 is given with its conserved first and last residue. D genes are given only for firm matches. The listing skips clone size in some rows; elsewhere it reads once, few, many or a size class.

J gene,D gene,V gene,CDR3 length,clone size,CDR3 protein,CDR3 DNA
TRBJ1-1,.,TRBV7-9,14,.,CASTPQGMNTEAFF,TGTGCCAGCACCCCACAGGGAATGAACACTGAAGCTTTCTTT
TRBJ2-3,.,TRBV11-2,15,.,CASSLEGGPRATQYF,TGTGCCAGCAGCTTAGAGGGGGGTCCGCGGGCTACGCAGTATTTT
TRBJ1-1,TRBD1,TRBV6-4,16,.,CASSDQQDRVATEAFF,TGTGCCAGCAGTGACCAACAAGACAGGGTTGCCACTGAAGCTTTCTTT
TRBJ1-1,.,TRBV21-1,15,.,CASSRHEGPNTEAFF,TGTGCCAGCAGCCGTCACGAGGGGCCGAACACTGAAGCTTTCTTT
TRBJ1-2,.,TRBV6-2/TRBV6-3,15,.,CASSYRATANYGYTF,TGTGCCAGCAGTTACAGGGCGACAGCTAACTATGGCTACACCTTC
TRBJ1-5,TRBD1,TRBV28,15,.,CASSLPTGQVQPQHF,TGTGCCAGCAGTTTACCCACCGGACAGGTGCAGCCCCAGCATTTT
TRBJ2-1,.,TRBV25-1,16,.,CASSEVARGENNEQFF,TGTGCCAGCAGTGAAGTGGCAAGGGGGGAAAACAATGAGCAGTTCTTC
TRBJ2-1,TRBD2,TRBV27,14,.,CASSPDGGINEQFF,TGTGCCAGCAGTCCGGACGGGGGGATTAATGAGCAGTTCTTC
TRBJ2-1,.,TRBV27,13,.,CASSPTTYNEQFF,TGTGCCAGCAGTCCAACAACCTACAATGAGCAGTTCTTC
TRBJ1-2,.,TRBV5-1,13,.,CASSLGTDYGYTF,TGCGCCAGCAGCTTGGGAACAGACTATGGCTACACCTTC
TRBJ2-2,.,TRBV2,14,once,CATTGAENTGELFF,TGTGCCACCACGGGGGCAGAGAACACCGGGGAGCTGTTTTTT
TRBJ2-3,.,TRBV5-6,12,.,CASSLGASTQYF,TGTGCCAGCAGCTTGGGCGCTAGTACGCAGTATTTT
TRBJ2-5,TRBD2,TRBV7-8,15,.,CASSLSASGYETQYF,TGTGCCAGCAGCTTATCGGCTAGCGGGTACGAGACCCAGTACTTC
TRBJ2-1,.,TRBV7-3,14,.,CASSLTRSYNEQFF,TGTGCCAGCAGCTTAACGAGGTCCTACAATGAGCAGTTCTTC
TRBJ1-4,.,TRBV28,14,.,CASSFGQTFEKLFF,TGTGCCAGCAGTTTTGGGCAGACCTTCGAAAAACTGTTTTTT
TRBJ2-7,.,TRBV2,13,once,CASSEYRLYEQYF,TGTGCCAGCAGTGAATACAGACTCTACGAGCAGTACTTC
TRBJ1-1,TRBD1,TRBV5-4,15,.,CASSTRTGGGTEAFF,TGTGCCAGCAGCACCCGGACAGGGGGAGGCACTGAAGCTTTCTTT
TRBJ1-2,.,TRBV30,9,once,CAWGPGYTF,TGTGCCTGGGGTCCCGGCTACACCTTC
TRBJ1-2,.,TRBV11-2,15,.,CASSLLLSGFDGYTF,TGTGCCAGCAGCCTCCTTCTATCAGGGTTTGATGGCTACACCTTC
TRBJ1-2,.,TRBV7-6,15,.,CASSQGQPLNYGYTF,TGTGCCAGCAGCCAAGGACAGCCCCTTAACTATGGCTACACCTTC
TRBJ2-1,TRBD2,TRBV3-1/TRBV3-2,14,.,CASSQDTLAGVRFF,TGTGCCAGCAGCCAAGATACTCTAGCGGGAGTCCGGTTCTTC
TRBJ1-4,.,TRBV6-5,15,.,CASSPRDTVNGQLFF,TGTGCCAGCAGTCCACGGGACACTGTAAACGGTCAACTGTTTTTT
TRBJ1-4,.,TRBV19,16,.,CASSITRAKPNEKLFF,TGTGCCAGTAGTATTACCAGGGCCAAACCTAATGAAAAACTGTTTTTT
TRBJ1-1,TRBD1,TRBV27,17,.,CASSPRTGMVRNTEAFF,TGTGCCAGCAGTCCTCGGACAGGGATGGTTCGGAACACTGAAGCTTTCTTT
TRBJ1-1,.,TRBV30,14,.,CAWSPLRGNTEAFF,TGTGCCTGGAGTCCCCTACGGGGGAACACTGAAGCTTTCTTT
TRBJ2-3,TRBD1,TRBV5-4,15,.,CASSSGQASTDTQYF,TGTGCCAGCAGCTCGGGACAGGCGAGCACAGATACGCAGTATTTT
TRBJ2-7,.,TRBV7-9,11,.,CASSLLYEQYF,TGTGCCAGCAGCTTATTATACGAGCAGTACTTC
TRBJ2-1,TRBD2,TRBV6-6,14,.,CASTRLADSGEQFF,TGTGCCAGCACCCGACTAGCGGACTCGGGGGAGCAGTTCTTC
TRBJ2-7,TRBD2,TRBV7-9,15,.,CASSLVLAGSYEQYF,TGTGCCAGCAGCTTAGTACTAGCGGGATCCTACGAGCAGTACTTC
TRBJ1-1,.,TRBV5-1,13,.,CASSPFGNAEAFF,TGCGCCAGCAGCCCTTTTGGGAACGCTGAAGCTTTCTTT
TRBJ1-3,TRBD1,TRBV11-3,15,.,CASSSGQGRGNTIYF,TGTGCCAGCAGCTCGGGACAGGGGAGGGGAAACACCATATATTTT